The entry below gives a single TCR beta chain sequence along with its context. This clonotype was observed a handful of times. Its cognate antigen has yet to be identified. No much larger clone is present one base from it, and per-base qualities are unavailable. A patient counted as having stable Graves' hyperthyroidism if no progression to ophthalmopathy occurred over 18 months of follow-up. Hyperthyroidism patients were newly diagnosed, with disease duration under 2 months, and aged 18 to 65 years. The study excluded patients with uncontrolled infections, other autoimmune diseases, pregnancy or lactation. Diagnoses were established on the basis of clinical symptoms, serum thyroxine and TRAb, thyroid ultrasound, and orbital computed tomography. Ficoll-Paque density gradient centrifugation was used to isolate PBMCs from about 10 ml of fresh peripheral blood. Total RNA was extracted with Trizol reagent, and quality was checked on an Agilent 2100 Bioanalyzer.

The TCR beta CDR3 regions were amplified from RNA transcripts. A first-round RT-PCR of the TCR CDR3 used the HTBI primer set with the Qiagen OneStep RT-PCR kit. Libraries were constructed in a second round of multiplex PCR, after which size selection and purification were carried out. Libraries were sequenced paired-end with 100 bp reads on an Illumina HiSeq2000. The paper's data handling went like this. SOAPnuke was used to process the raw data, removing reads that contained adapters or uncalled bases, had a mean Phred below 15, or lacked an exact match to the constant primer or identifier. High-quality paired reads were merged using COPE v1.2.5, and each unique nucleotide sequence was defined as a clonotype. Clonotypes were aligned to IMGT TRBV, TRBD and TRBJ reference segments using MiTCR v1.1. Analysis was restricted to V-J combinations with a frequency above 0.0001, which covered just over 98% of repertoires. A TCS score was defined as the ratio between F50 (clonal expansion) and ExV (chaos), using BLOSUM62-based TCRdist between CDR3 peptides within each V-J. Welch's t-statistics and random forest reduced 500 to 550 V-J features to some 14, which were used in a naive Bayes classifier (R e1071). The public reads were reprocessed in TCRdb via fastp at Q25 and MiXCR, keeping in-frame beta chains. CDR3 protein sequences are deduplicated, and each keeps its most common genes and DNA. The V and J calls were determined by TCRdb, not by the authors. Counted in this sample were approximately 210,000 distinct CDR3 sequences; 17% of them appeared once. Approximately 50% of the sample is held by the ten biggest clonotypes.

The entry originates in a study of T cells in Graves' hyperthyroidism and ophthalmopathy (dated by TCRdb to the late 2010s). For context, the study as a whole: Peripheral blood samples were taken at the time of initial diagnosis, prior to any treatment. To identify TCR V-J signatures that set the groups apart, the researchers used a discovery cohort of about a hundred patients, made up of 40 to 45 with Graves' ophthalmopathy and 55 to 65 with stable Graves' hyperthyroidism. Prospective prediction of ophthalmopathy was tested in an independent validation cohort of some 19 hyperthyroidism patients and approximately 17 patients who later progressed to ophthalmopathy. For training and testing, the 100 or so patients in the discovery cohort were randomly divided in a 7:3 ratio. In about 6 Graves' hyperthyroidism patients, the study also compared T-cell repertoires from thyroid tissue with T-cell repertoires from blood. After sampling, hyperthyroidism patients received methimazole starting at 30 mg daily, and ophthalmopathy patients received high-dose intravenous methylprednisolone. The paper describes TCR Vbeta CDR3 sequencing of around 140 peripheral blood samples, made up of roughly 45 ophthalmopathy patients, some 76 hyperthyroidism patients and 17 progressor patients.

Unmatched junction bases come to 6, with V trimmed by 4 bases and J by 5 bases. In the germline V gene, CDR1 corresponds to MDHEN and CDR2 to SYDVKM. The CDR3 numbers 15 residues from cysteine through phenylalanine. Kept here is only the CDR3 DNA, which spans 45 bases and is read in frame from base 1. The investigation overall reported the following: In validation, the model predicted progression to ophthalmopathy with about 71% sensitivity and 72% to 75% specificity, a median of approximately 6.5 months before onset. A 13 V-J signature model separated ophthalmopathy from stable hyperthyroidism, with over 85% sensitivity and roughly 84% specificity in cross-validation and 80%/75% in testing. No statistical method was used to fix the sample size in advance, and group allocation was not hidden from the investigators. Most expanded thyroid clonotypes (frequency above 0.001) were also found in blood, which suggests that blood repertoires may mirror thyroid immune responses.

Material for sequencing was blood. This TCR was sampled from a man aged 45 to 65 with Graves' hyperthyroidism. This sequence uses TRBV28 and TRBJ2-2, with 8 junctional bases fitting TRBD2. The CDR3 region: CASSSPGLETGELFF. The bases are TGTGCCAGCAGTTCACCGGGACTAGAAACCGGGGAGCTGTTTTTT.